This TCR beta chain stems from a study of blood T cells in healthy people across ages (dated by TCRdb to between 2014 and 2017). With respect to the entire study: In model experiments, template switching captured about one uniquely barcoded TCR beta cDNA molecule for every two T cells. Using deep sequencing normalized with unique cDNA molecular identifiers, the study measured how TCR beta repertoire diversity changes with age. The donors were split into four age groups: young (average 16 years), middle-aged (39), aged (around 67) and long-lived (under 90). To avoid experimental bias, donors of different ages were randomly spread across the sequencing lanes. Using the same blood draw, the study looked at two additional independent replicas of 1 million unique cDNA reads for two donors, one aged 18 to 30 and the other aged 80 or older. General study outcomes and caveats: Compared with the aged group, the long-lived group had more naive CD4+ T cells, fewer expanded clones and increased TCR diversity, suggesting age selection. Since profiling was done on bulk unsorted PBMCs, naive and antigen-experienced compartments could not be conclusively compared. Observed TCR beta diversity per million T cells fell roughly linearly with age, and a significant reduction was already apparent by age approximately 40. Donor CMV infection status was unknown, potentially confounding age-related changes in expanded clonotypes. The percentage of naive T cells measured by flow cytometry correlated strongly with observed TCR beta diversity. Total diversity estimates from one million sequenced T cells were considered lower bounds and underestimates.

In the case of this clonotype: Which antigen it targets is not known. No clone much larger than this one lies a single base away; base qualities are absent.

The donors were roughly 40 Caucasian individuals from Russia, aged roughly 6 to 100 years, who were systemically healthy. Each donor gave ten milliliters of peripheral blood, drawn into EDTA-treated Vacutainer tubes. Ficoll-Paque density-gradient centrifugation was used to isolate PBMCs, with at least 6 million obtained per sample. Total RNA was extracted from PBMCs with Trizol reagent, with at least 5 micrograms obtained per sample. For every donor, flow cytometry on a PBMC aliquot measured the percentage of naive CD45RAhigh/CD27high T cells. The method was 5' RACE. The reads were generated on an Illumina HiSeq 2500. A second roughly 6 to 12 cycle PCR used a sample-barcoded 5' primer and a J-beta primer mix. A template-switch 5' adaptor carrying 12 random nucleotides introduced a unique molecular identifier onto each TCR beta cDNA molecule. Each sample yielded at least 2.5 million CDR3-containing paired-end reads. First-strand cDNA was synthesized from all RNA with the Mint cDNA synthesis kit, primed by a TRBC-specific oligonucleotide. Following uracil-DNA glycosylase treatment, a first 18-cycle PCR with universal primers M1SS and BC2_uni_R was performed on all cDNA. From the authors' description of their analysis: Each sample was normalized by randomly selecting 1 million high-quality reads, each carrying a distinct molecular identifier. Instead of being binned into consensus sequences, reads that shared molecular identifiers were thrown out. MiTCR, run with a Q25 quality threshold and the strictest error-elimination algorithm, handled CDR3 identification, clonotype clustering and error correction. A nonparametric unseen species model using Euler transformation provided a lower-bound estimate of total TCR beta diversity. The public reads were quality trimmed at Q25 with fastp and then assembled into clones with MiXCR by TCRdb, keeping productive beta chains. For every CDR3 protein sequence, its rows merge into one entry that carries the most common genes and DNA. TCRdb, rather than the study authors, made the V and J calls. Recorded for this sample are over a million distinct CDR3 sequences; approximately 43% of them occurred a single time. The ten largest account for 4% of the sample.

Trimming takes 7 bases from V and 4 bases from J, and the germline ends sit 16 bases apart. The CDR3 contains 14 residues, cysteine and phenylalanine counted. Only the CDR3 portion is preserved as DNA: 42 bases, with reading frame beginning at the first base. The clonotype was recovered from a woman in her late teens or twenties in good health. Material: blood. The rearranged chain carries TRBV12-3 or TRBV12-4 and TRBJ1-1, with the D gene call left open. This receptor carries the CDR3 CASTLQPYGTEAFF. The DNA sequence reads TGTGCCAGCACCCTACAGCCCTATGGCACTGAAGCTTTCTTT.